The 20 T cell receptor beta chains below were found in one sample sequenced in a study of T cells in localized non-small cell lung cancer. Libraries were prepared by immunoSEQ multiplex PCR; TCRdb keeps only in-frame clonotypes and omits some of them. The repertoire holds roughly 48,000 clones, with about 78% as singletons. Here the sequenced sample was PBMCs, taken before any cancer treatment. All receptors derive from a woman aged 40-69 years with stage II lung adenocarcinoma.

The chain is built from TRBV7-2 and TRBJ1-1; the D gene is possibly TRBD1 (6 bases). The CDR3 is 14 amino acids. Germline V gene lookup returns CDR1 SGHTA and CDR2 FQGNSA. V gave up 2 bases and J gave up 6 bases, with 13 bases separating them. The CDR3 spells CASSLQGLLPEAFF. For the CDR3, the DNA is TGTGCCAGCAGCTTACAGGGGCTTCTGCCTGAAGCTTTCTTT.

The chain links TRBV7-2 to TRBJ2-2; D gene ambiguous. The CDR3 covers 12 residues. The germline gives CDR1 SGHTA, CDR2 FQGNSA. The V end was cut by 0 bases, the J end by 5 bases, with 1 base between. CDR3: CASSLATGELFF. CDR3 in DNA: TGTGCCAGCAGCTTAGCGACCGGGGAGCTGTTTTTT.

This clone was seen a single time. The DNA for the CDR3 is TGTGCCAGCGGCGGGGGAGGGGATGGCTACACCTTC. Protein product: CASGGGGDGYTF. The V gene is TRBV5-5, the J gene TRBJ1-2, with D perhaps matching TRBD1 (5 bases). Germline loops: CDR1 SGHKS, CDR2 YYEKEE (reference sequence). Trimming left V 7 bases short and J 6 bases short, with 13 bases between. The CDR3 loop spans 12 amino acids.

This chain joins TRBV5-1 and TRBJ2-3; no reliable D call. The CDR3 runs to 15 residues. Germline CDR1 is SGHRS and CDR2 is YFSETQ. V was trimmed by 0 bases and J by 0 bases, leaving 8 bases between them. Here the CDR3 reads CASSLAGLSTDTQYF. The CDR3 region has the DNA TGCGCCAGCAGCTTGGCCGGCTTGAGCACAGATACGCAGTATTTT.

As DNA, the CDR3 is TGTGCCAGTAGTATGGTAGGAGGCTACGGGTACAATGAGCAGTTCTTC. It specifies CASSMVGGYGYNEQFF. The chain uses TRBV19 and TRBJ2-1, with D perhaps matching TRBD2 (5 bases). The CDR3 spans 16 residues. Germline V CDR1 and CDR2: LNHDA, SQIVND (reference sequence). V was shortened by 3 bases and J by 4 bases, with 16 bases between the two germline ends.

The chain links TRBV5-6 to TRBJ2-5; 7 bases line up with TRBD1. Trimming removed 3 bases from V and 3 bases from J; junction bases left unmatched: 8. CDR3 size: 15 residues. Germline lookup yields CDR1 SGHDT and CDR2 YYEEEE. The CDR3 DNA is TGTGCCAGCAGCTCCGCCGACAGGGATGAAGAGACCCAGTACTTC. This sequence encodes CASSSADRDEETQYF.

This clone was observed a handful of times. The chain is built from TRBV5-1 and TRBJ1-4, with no clear D. The V and J ends lost 4 bases and 3 bases respectively, with 7 bases between them. Germline V CDR1 and CDR2: SGHRS, YFSETQ. The CDR3 consists of 13 residues. CDR3: CASSEVSNEKLFF. The CDR3, as DNA: TGCGCCAGCAGCGAGGTGTCTAATGAAAAACTGTTTTTT. Using reference TRBV5-1 and TRBJ1-4 for the parts outside the CDR3, the full variable domain is KAGVTQTPRYLIKTRGQQVTLSCSPISGHRSVSWYQQTPGQGLQFLFEYFSETQRNKGNFPGRFSGRQFSNSRSEMNVSTLELGDSALYLCASSEVSNEKLFFGSGTQLSVL.

This rearrangement joins TRBV6-5 to TRBJ2-6; D not resolved. Per the germline V gene, CDR1 is MNHEY and CDR2 is SVGAGI. CDR3 length: 15 amino acids. V lost 6 bases, J lost 0 bases, and 9 bases lay in between. The CDR3 DNA reads TGTGCCAGCAGCCAGCTGAGCTCTGGGGCCAACGTCCTGACTTTC. Translating it yields CASSQLSSGANVLTF.

The chain carries TRBV6-1 and TRBJ1-1; 9 bases match TRBD1. V shed 6 bases, J shed 5 bases, and the junction held 10 bases outside the gene matches. Germline loops: CDR1 MNHNS, CDR2 SASEGT. The CDR3 totals 15 residues. The CDR3 spells CASREWDRVGTEAFF. The CDR3 DNA reads as TGTGCCAGCAGAGAGTGGGACAGGGTAGGGACTGAAGCTTTCTTT.

This chain joins TRBV27 and TRBJ2-7, with D possibly matching TRBD1 (6 bases). The CDR3 consists of 13 residues. Germline V gene data show CDR1 as MNHEY and CDR2 as SMNVEV (reference sequence). The germline V and J ends were trimmed by 5 bases and 6 bases, with 14 bases remaining between them. CDR3: CASSPHREREQYF. In DNA form, the CDR3 reads TGTGCCAGCAGTCCACACAGGGAACGCGAGCAGTACTTC.

There are a few counts of this clone. The V and J genes are TRBV5-6 and TRBJ2-3, with TRBD2 matching 8 bases. The germline gives CDR1 SGHDT, CDR2 YYEEEE. V shed 0 bases and J 2 bases; nucleotides not matched to a gene: 2. CDR3 length equals 15 residues. CDR3 region: CASSLGGGFTDTQYF. As DNA, the CDR3 is TGTGCCAGCAGCTTGGGCGGGGGGTTCACAGATACGCAGTATTTT. The full variable domain, with the rest looked up from reference TRBV5-6 and TRBJ2-3, is DAGVTQSPTHLIKTRGQQVTLRCSPKSGHDTVSWYQQALGQGPQFIFQYYEEEERQRGNFPDRFSGHQFPNYSSELNVNALLLGDSALYLCASSLGGGFTDTQYFGPGTRLTVL.

The V call is TRBV7-2, the J call TRBJ1-2, with D maybe TRBD1 (5 bases). From germline, CDR1 is SGHTA and CDR2 FQGNSA. Trimming stripped 4 bases from V and 4 bases from J, with 10 bases between. The CDR3 runs to 13 residues. The DNA for the CDR3 is TGTGCCAGCAGCTCCTCAGGGACCTATGGCTACACCTTC. Amino acid sequence: CASSSSGTYGYTF.

This clone came up a few times. The genes are TRBV25-1 and TRBJ1-2, with D possibly TRBD1 on 6 matching bases. The V gene lost 4 bases and the J gene lost 3 bases, with 12 bases spanning the gap. Per the germline V gene, CDR1 is MGHDK and CDR2 is SYGVNS. CDR3 length: 14 residues. In DNA form, the CDR3 reads TGTGCCAGCAGTGGTGTGACAGGTTACTATGGCTACACCTTC. Residues: CASSGVTGYYGYTF.

This clone was detected only a few times. The genes are TRBV30 and TRBJ1-1; D is unresolved. V was shortened by 4 bases and J by 3 bases, with 12 bases between the two germline ends. The CDR3 sequence is 13 residues long. The germline V gene encodes CDR1 GTSNPN and CDR2 SVGIG (reference sequence). The chain's CDR3 is CAWTGHSDTEAFF. The CDR3, as DNA: TGTGCCTGGACTGGGCACTCCGACACTGAAGCTTTCTTT.

The table lists this clone with a count of one. The gene calls are TRBV5-6 and TRBJ1-3; tentative D call: TRBD1 (5 bases). This CDR3 region has 16 residues. Germline V gene sequence: CDR1 SGHDT, CDR2 YYEEEE. The V end lost 0 bases, the J end lost 0 bases, and 10 bases lay between the germline ends. The CDR3 region is CASSLDRGRSGNTIYF. CDR3 bases: TGTGCCAGCAGCTTGGATCGGGGCCGCTCTGGAAACACCATATATTTT.

This chain uses TRBV9 with TRBJ1-2; D ambiguous. This CDR3 comprises 14 residues. The germline V gene encodes CDR1 SGDLS and CDR2 YYNGEE. V was shortened by 4 bases and J by 2 bases, with 12 bases between the two germline ends. CDR3 sequence reads: CASSPRSQNYGYTF. Here the CDR3 DNA reads TGTGCCAGCAGCCCGCGCAGTCAGAACTATGGCTACACCTTC.

This sequence joins TRBV27 and TRBJ2-7; no firm D call. This CDR3 is 13 amino acids long. CDR1 is MNHEY, CDR2 SMNVEV, per germline (reference sequence). V shed 3 bases and J shed 1 base, with 7 bases lying between them. The CDR3 protein is CASSFEQSYEQYF. CDR3 DNA: TGTGCCAGCAGTTTCGAACAATCCTACGAGCAGTACTTC.

This chain joins TRBV11-2 and TRBJ2-3; TRBD1 is a possible D gene (6 bases). In germline, CDR1 is SGHAT, CDR2 FQNNGV. The CDR3 has 15 residues. V lost 3 bases, J lost 2 bases, and 12 bases lay in between. The CDR3: CASSLDRVATDTQYF. CDR3 in DNA: TGTGCCAGCAGCTTGGACAGAGTAGCCACAGATACGCAGTATTTT.

This rearrangement joins TRBV6-1 to TRBJ2-7; no firm D call. This CDR3 comprises 12 residues. With 2 bases removed from V and 3 bases from J, the gap between germline ends came to 5 bases. Germline V gives CDR1 MNHNS, CDR2 SASEGT. Here the CDR3 DNA reads TGTGCCAGCAGTGAACAACACTACGAGCAGTACTTC. It specifies CASSEQHYEQYF.

This clone occurred a few times. The gene calls are TRBV19 and TRBJ1-1, with TRBD1 matching over 8 bases. Germline lookup yields CDR1 LNHDA and CDR2 SQIVND (reference sequence). This CDR3 spans 13 amino acids. V trimming: 5 bases; J trimming: 5 bases; junction bases outside the gene matches: 4. This CDR3 is CASSGNRGTEAFF. The CDR3 DNA sequence: TGTGCCAGTAGTGGGAACAGGGGGACTGAAGCTTTCTTT. Full variable domain (rest looked up from reference TRBV19 and TRBJ1-1): DGGITQSPKYLFRKEGQNVTLSCEQNLNHDAMYWYRQDPGQGLRLIYYSQIVNDFQKGDIAEGYSVSREKKESFPLTVTSAQKNPTAFYLCASSGNRGTEAFFGQGTRLTVV.